The 27 T cell receptor beta chains below all came from one sample that was sequenced in a study of cytomegalovirus exposure and HLA in healthy donors. Assay: immunoSEQ multiplex PCR; the TCRdb copy retains only in-frame clones and omits some. There are over 100,000 clones in the sample; about 90% occur only once, and more than 2% lies in the top ten. The sequencing input was PBMCs. The source of these receptors is a woman younger than 30 in good health and CMV-seronegative.

The V and J genes are TRBV5-4 and TRBJ1-1; D call uncertain. This CDR3 is 12 amino acids long. Trimming shortened V by 5 bases and J by 3 bases, and 8 bases separated the two germline ends. Germline V gene sequence: CDR1 SGHNT, CDR2 YYREEE (reference sequence). CDR3 in DNA: TGTGCCAGCAGTAACAGATACACTGAAGCTTTCTTT. Translating gives CASSNRYTEAFF.

V is TRBV25-1 and J is TRBJ1-2, with 8 bases identical to TRBD1. The trim removed 1 base at V and 6 bases at J, leaving 7 bases unmatched. The CDR3 contains 15 residues. Per germline, CDR1 MGHDK and CDR2 SYGVNS. CDR3 nucleotides: TGTGCCAGCAGTGAATCCCGGACAGGGAGTGATGGCTACACCTTC. It specifies CASSESRTGSDGYTF.

The chain uses TRBV27 and TRBJ2-5; weak D call: TRBD2 (6 bases). Per germline, CDR1 MNHEY and CDR2 SMNVEV (reference sequence). Trimming took off 0 bases at V and 2 bases at J, with 10 bases between the two ends. There are 15 residues in the CDR3. The CDR3 bases are TGTGCCAGCAGTTTATCCGGGGGTCCTCAAGAGACCCAGTACTTC. Its translation: CASSLSGGPQETQYF.

The count of this clone is one. The chain uses TRBV18 and TRBJ2-1, with D possibly being TRBD2 (5 bases). Germline CDR1 reads KGHSH; CDR2 reads LQKENI. V lost 5 bases, J lost 7 bases, and 9 bases lay in between. The CDR3 has 12 amino acids. The DNA for the CDR3 is TGTGCCAGCTCAACAACTAGAAATGAGCAGTTCTTC. Translation gives CASSTTRNEQFF.

CDR3 nucleotide sequence: TGTGCCAGCAGCGTTTCCTACGGGAACACTGAAGCTTTCTTT. Amino acid sequence: CASSVSYGNTEAFF. V gene TRBV9 combines with J gene TRBJ1-1; unclear D gene. V lost 2 bases and J lost 1, with 9 bases in between. This CDR3 comprises 14 residues. Germline CDR1 is SGDLS and CDR2 is YYNGEE.

The V call is TRBV30, the J call TRBJ2-5; 9 positions agree with TRBD1. There are 15 residues in the CDR3. Trimming took 2 bases from V and 5 from J; bases not matched to a gene: 9. Per the germline V gene, CDR1 is GTSNPN and CDR2 is SVGIG (reference sequence). The CDR3 sequence is CAWSRRDRVRETQYF. As DNA, the CDR3 is TGTGCCTGGAGTCGCCGGGACAGGGTCCGGGAGACCCAGTACTTC.

The V gene is TRBV7-8, the J gene TRBJ2-7; 12 nucleotides align to TRBD2. The CDR3 totals 18 residues. The germline CDR1 and CDR2 sequences are SGHVS and FQNEAQ. V gave up 0 bases and J gave up 6 bases; unmatched junction bases: 12. The CDR3 region has the DNA TGTGCCAGCAGCTTAGCTGCAGGCCTAGCGGGAGGGCGTAGCGAGCAGTACTTC. It encodes CASSLAAGLAGGRSEQYF.

CDR3 amino acids: CASSQGTGRLFRQPQHF. The CDR3 DNA follows: TGCGCCAGCAGCCAAGGGACAGGGAGGCTTTTCCGTCAGCCCCAGCATTTT. The chain employs TRBV4-1 and TRBJ1-5, with TRBD1 matching 8 bases. The ends lost 1 base at V and 6 bases at J; junction bases unmatched: 11. The CDR3 has 17 residues. Per germline, CDR1 MGHRA and CDR2 YSYEKL.

The chain uses TRBV5-1 and TRBJ2-5, with TRBD1 identical over 8 bases. Germline V gene lookup returns CDR1 SGHRS and CDR2 YFSETQ. With 3 bases clipped from V and 3 bases from J, the junction kept 4 bases outside the gene matches. The CDR3 totals 14 residues. The chain's CDR3 is CASSWTDREETQYF. In DNA, the CDR3 is TGCGCCAGCAGCTGGACGGACAGGGAAGAGACCCAGTACTTC.

This clone was counted only a few times. V usage is TRBV10-1 and J usage is TRBJ1-2; D remains unclear. This CDR3 comprises 14 residues. Looked up from germline, CDR1 is WNHNN and CDR2 is SYGVQD (reference sequence). V was cut by 6 bases and J by 3 bases, with 14 bases left in between. In DNA form, the CDR3 reads TGCGCCAGCAGCGACTCATCGAAGTACTATGGCTACACCTTC. Protein product: CASSDSSKYYGYTF.

The rearrangement joins TRBV27 to TRBJ2-2; D possibly corresponds to TRBD2 (5 bases). The germline V gene encodes CDR1 MNHEY and CDR2 SMNVEV (reference sequence). The CDR3 length is 15 residues. Trimming removed 3 bases from V and 6 bases from J, with 14 bases in between. In nucleotides, the CDR3 is TGTGCCAGCAGTTTTGGGGAGATGGTATCCGGGGAGCTGTTTTTT. It yields the protein CASSFGEMVSGELFF.

The chain links TRBV11-2 to TRBJ2-1, with TRBD2 matching 10 bases. Germline CDR1 is SGHAT and CDR2 is FQNNGV. With V trimmed by 1 base and J by 5 bases, 8 bases remained unmatched. This CDR3 has 17 amino acids. This CDR3 is CASSLVVGTSAHNEQFF. In DNA, the CDR3 is TGTGCCAGCAGCTTAGTTGTTGGGACTAGCGCTCACAATGAGCAGTTCTTC.

The rearrangement links TRBV7-2 to TRBJ2-7, with TRBD2 matching 9 bases. The germline V gene encodes CDR1 SGHTA and CDR2 FQGNSA. The CDR3 is 16 residues long. The junction had 11 bases not matched to a gene; V was cut back by 7 bases and J by 1 base. Written as DNA, the CDR3 is TGTGCCAGCACCAAGCTTAGCGGGAGTTGGTCCTACGAGCAGTACTTC. Protein product: CASTKLSGSWSYEQYF.

This CDR3 is CAPELQMGTLKGTEAFF. The CDR3 coding sequence is TGTGCCCCCGAACTACAGATGGGGACTCTTAAGGGAACTGAAGCTTTCTTT. J is TRBJ1-1 and V is TRBV9; D may be TRBD1 (5 bases). This CDR3 is 17 amino acids long. Trimming took 10 bases from V and 5 from J, leaving 30 bases between them. CDR1 is SGDLS, CDR2 YYNGEE, per germline.

This clone has more than one count but fewer than ten. The J gene is TRBJ1-4, the V gene TRBV28, with D possibly matching TRBD1 (5 bases). Trimming shortened V by 10 bases and J by 7 bases, and 13 bases separated the two germline ends. This CDR3 contains 12 residues. Germline V gene lookup returns CDR1 MDHEN and CDR2 SYDVKM. The CDR3: CATRVAGEKLFF. CDR3 nucleotides: TGTGCCACCAGGGTGGCGGGTGAAAAACTGTTTTTT.

J is TRBJ1-5 and V is TRBV5-1; 9 positions match TRBD1. Germline trimming cut 4 bases from V and 5 bases from J; bases unmatched to any gene: 7. Per germline, CDR1 SGHRS and CDR2 YFSETQ. The CDR3 covers 15 residues. Here the CDR3 reads CASSETGGDYQPQHF. The CDR3 nucleotides are TGCGCCAGCAGCGAAACAGGGGGCGACTATCAGCCCCAGCATTTT.

This chain links TRBV2 with TRBJ2-3, with 13 bases lining up with TRBD2. Germline lookup yields CDR1 SNHLY and CDR2 FYNNEI. Losses at the gene ends were 8 bases for V and 4 bases for J; bases not matched to a gene: 9. The CDR3 spans 16 residues. CDR3 residues: CASFHGLAGASDTQYF. CDR3 DNA sequence: TGTGCCAGCTTTCACGGACTAGCGGGAGCATCAGATACGCAGTATTTT.

The CDR3 loop is CASSRDRVNEQYF. The CDR3 DNA is TGTGCCAGCAGCAGAGACAGGGTCAACGAGCAGTACTTC. This chain links TRBV7-2 with TRBJ2-7; 7 bases are a match to TRBD1. Germline values: CDR1 SGHTA, CDR2 FQGNSA. The CDR3 covers 13 residues. The junction had 6 bases not matched to a gene; V was cut back by 5 bases and J by 5 bases.

This chain connects TRBV7-3 to TRBJ2-7; D remains unclear. The CDR3 is made up of 15 amino acids. Germline V gives CDR1 SGHTA, CDR2 FQGTGA. Trimming took off 3 bases at V and 4 bases at J, with 16 bases between the two ends. CDR3 sequence (DNA): TGTGCCAGCAGCTTTGGTCCCGAGACACCTTACGAGCAGTACTTC. Translated: CASSFGPETPYEQYF.

This clone was observed a single time. CDR3 bases: TGTGCCAGCAGTTTACAGAATTATAATTCACCCCTCCACTTT. Its translation: CASSLQNYNSPLHF. The rearrangement links TRBV27 to TRBJ1-6; D gene ambiguous. This CDR3 has 14 residues. Germline CDR1 and CDR2: MNHEY and SMNVEV (reference sequence). V was shortened by 2 bases and J by 4 bases, with 6 bases between the two germline ends.

This chain joins TRBV27 and TRBJ1-2; TRBD1 agrees at 9 bases. This CDR3 region has 13 residues. J gave up 5 bases and V 2 bases, and 0 bases lay outside the gene matches. From germline, CDR1 is MNHEY and CDR2 SMNVEV (reference sequence). CDR3 protein: CASSLDRGYGYTF. The CDR3 bases are TGTGCCAGCAGTTTAGACAGGGGGTATGGCTACACCTTC.

This clone came up a few times. This chain uses TRBV28 with TRBJ1-2; D call uncertain. The V end lost 5 bases, the J end lost 4 bases, and 11 bases lay between the germline ends. Germline V gene lookup returns CDR1 MDHEN and CDR2 SYDVKM. The CDR3 is 13 amino acids. The DNA for the CDR3 is TGTGCCAGCAGTCGGCAGGAGGGCTATGGCTACACCTTC. It translates to CASSRQEGYGYTF.

This rearrangement joins TRBV27 to TRBJ2-2; weak D call: TRBD1 (6 bases). The CDR3 loop spans 14 amino acids. CDR1 is MNHEY and CDR2 is SMNVEV in the germline V gene (reference sequence). The V end was cut by 2 bases, the J end by 3 bases, with 7 bases between. CDR3 protein: CASSLRTDTGELFF. CDR3 coding DNA: TGTGCCAGCAGTTTAAGGACAGACACCGGGGAGCTGTTTTTT.

This clone was counted once. The chain recombines TRBV10-3 with TRBJ2-7; possible D gene TRBD1, 6 bases. The CDR3 is 12 residues long. Germline V gene sequence: CDR1 ENHRY, CDR2 SYGVKD. Trimming took 2 bases from V and 5 from J, leaving 7 bases between them. The CDR3, as DNA: TGTGCCATCAGTGAGGGGGGCCACGAGCAGTACTTC. Its translation is CAISEGGHEQYF.

The chain is built from TRBV6-5 and TRBJ1-3; D is undetermined. Germline CDR1 reads MNHEY; CDR2 reads SVGAGI. V lost 5 bases and J 3 bases, leaving 14 bases between the germline ends. The length of the CDR3 is 15 residues. The CDR3 spells CASSSAGTDGNTIYF. The CDR3 coding sequence is TGTGCCAGCAGTAGTGCAGGTACCGATGGAAACACCATATATTTT.

The chain links TRBV7-2 to TRBJ2-1; D gene unclear. This CDR3 has 11 residues. Trimming shortened V by 5 bases and J by 8 bases, and 7 bases separated the two germline ends. CDR1 and CDR2 (germline): SGHTA, FQGNSA. This CDR3 reads CASSQIYEQFF. The CDR3 DNA reads TGTGCCAGCAGCCAGATTTATGAGCAGTTCTTC.

In its sample, this clone was seen a few times. The V gene is TRBV5-1, the J gene TRBJ1-1; TRBD1 matches 9 bases. V lost 4 bases and J lost 4; bases outside the gene matches: 5. Germline V gene lookup returns CDR1 SGHRS and CDR2 YFSETQ. The CDR3 is 14 amino acids. The CDR3 sequence is CASSPGQGPTEAFF. The DNA for the CDR3 is TGCGCCAGCAGCCCGGGACAGGGCCCCACTGAAGCTTTCTTT.